This entry describes one TCR beta chain. Antigen unknown. TCRdb keeps only in-frame clones here, not all; method: immunoSEQ multiplex PCR. The table records more than 100,000 clones, around 92% of them present only once. The entry originates in a study of T cell responses to AZD1222 COVID-19 vaccine. Study-level points and caveats: Without day 14 samples, only post-peak T cell repertoires were studied.

The specimen comprised peripheral blood, sampled on day 0 of AZD1222 vaccination. The sequence derives from an adult in good health.

In nucleotides, the CDR3 is TGTGCCAGCAGCCCCTGGGGGCGGACAGTTAATTCACCCCTCCACTTT. Translation: CASSPWGRTVNSPLHF. V and J are TRBV14 and TRBJ1-6, with a tentative D call TRBD1 (6 bases). The CDR3 length is 16 residues. The germline CDR1 and CDR2 sequences are SGHDN and FVKESK. Trimming removed 4 bases at V and 6 bases at J, with 16 bases between.